The 27 T cell receptor beta chains below were found in one sample sequenced in a study of T cells in Graves' hyperthyroidism and ophthalmopathy. TCR beta CDR3 regions were amplified from RNA. The primer set for the first-round RT-PCR of the TCR CDR3 was HTBI. TCRdb independently ran MiXCR on the multiplex PCR reads; one entry per CDR3 protein. The sample yields some 440,000 distinct CDR3 sequences, around 14% seen once. Sequencing was performed on blood. The receptors come from a woman aged 18-35 years with Graves' hyperthyroidism.

This clonotype was seen ten or more times. The chain has TRBV5-1 and TRBJ2-3; TRBD2 might be the D (5 bases). Per germline, CDR1 SGHRS and CDR2 YFSETQ. The CDR3 has 14 residues. The V end was cut by 1 base, the J end by 5 bases, with 11 bases between. CDR3 sequence (DNA): TGCGCCAGCAGCTTGACTAGTGAAAGAGATACGCAGTATTTT. Translated: CASSLTSERDTQYF. The variable domain in full, with the rest retrieved from reference TRBV5-1 and TRBJ2-3, is KAGVTQTPRYLIKTRGQQVTLSCSPISGHRSVSWYQQTPGQGLQFLFEYFSETQRNKGNFPGRFSGRQFSNSRSEMNVSTLELGDSALYLCASSLTSERDTQYFGPGTRLTVL.

This clonotype was picked up many times. The rearrangement links TRBV5-1 to TRBJ2-1, with D hard to call. The V end was cut by 0 bases, the J end by 5 bases, with 12 bases between. This CDR3 comprises 15 residues. Germline CDR1 is SGHRS and CDR2 is YFSETQ. Here the CDR3 reads CASSLGPVRNNEQFF. In nucleotides, the CDR3 is TGCGCCAGCAGCTTGGGTCCAGTCAGAAACAATGAGCAGTTCTTC.

CDR3 DNA sequence: TGTGCCTGGAGTAACCGGGACAGGGGATCCTACAATGAGCAGTTCTTC. Its protein product is CAWSNRDRGSYNEQFF. The chain couples TRBV30 to TRBJ2-1; 10 nucleotides agree with TRBD1. The germline V gene encodes CDR1 GTSNPN and CDR2 SVGIG (reference sequence). This CDR3 is 16 amino acids long. The junction had 5 bases not matched to a gene; V was cut back by 2 bases and J by 1 base. The variable domain in full, completed from reference TRBV30 and TRBJ2-1, reads SQTIHQWPATLVQPVGSPLSLECTVEGTSNPNLYWYRQAAGRGLQLLFYSVGIGQISSEVPQNLSASRPQDRQFILSSKKLLLSDSGFYLCAWSNRDRGSYNEQFFGPGTRLTVL.

This clonotype was seen more than once but under ten times. V is TRBV20-1 and J is TRBJ1-2, with D hard to call. The CDR3 sequence is 15 residues long. The V and J ends lost 2 bases and 8 bases respectively, with 21 bases between them. In germline, CDR1 is DFQATT, CDR2 SNEGSKA (reference sequence). The CDR3 nucleotides are TGCAGTGCTAGACTTAGTCAGACATTATCAGGCGGCTACACCTTC. Its translation is CSARLSQTLSGGYTF.

This chain joins TRBV5-1 and TRBJ1-1; weak D call: TRBD1 (5 bases). CDR1 SGHRS and CDR2 YFSETQ come from the germline V gene. Trimming removed 4 bases at V and 2 bases at J, with 12 bases between. The CDR3 runs 14 residues. The CDR3: CASSRGRVNTEAFF. DNA of the CDR3: TGCGCCAGCAGCCGGGGACGAGTCAACACTGAAGCTTTCTTT.

This clonotype was observed at least ten times. The V and J genes are TRBV10-3 and TRBJ1-2, with D uncertain. The length of the CDR3 is 15 residues. Trimming cost V 0 bases and J 3 bases, with 11 bases left between them. Germline CDR1 is ENHRY and CDR2 is SYGVKD. In nucleotides, the CDR3 is TGTGCCATCAGTGAGTCGAAGAGGAAGCACTATGGCTACACCTTC. Protein: CAISESKRKHYGYTF.

This clonotype was seen many times. CDR3 nucleotides: TGCAGTGCTAGAGATCCGCCTCAAGGCAAAAACATTCAGTACTTC. Translated: CSARDPPQGKNIQYF. The chain combines TRBV20-1 with TRBJ2-4; D not resolved. The CDR3 length is 15 residues. V was trimmed by 0 bases and J by 3 bases, leaving 12 bases between them. The germline CDR1 and CDR2 sequences are DFQATT and SNEGSKA (reference sequence).

Only a few counts were recorded for this clonotype. The V call is TRBV11-2, the J call TRBJ2-6, with D perhaps TRBD2 (6 bases). This CDR3 spans 16 amino acids. Trimming shortened V by 5 bases and J by 2 bases, and 13 bases separated the two germline ends. The germline V gene has CDR1 SGHAT and CDR2 FQNNGV. The CDR3 DNA sequence: TGTGCCAGCAGCCCGGGGGTCTCTACTGGGGCCAACGTCCTGACTTTC. Amino acids: CASSPGVSTGANVLTF.

This clonotype appeared many times. The DNA of the CDR3 is TGTGCCAGCAGTACCACAGGGGGCTTGAACAATCAGCCCCAGCATTTT. Translation: CASSTTGGLNNQPQHF. The rearrangement joins TRBV2 to TRBJ1-5, with 9 bases fitting TRBD1. Trimming removed 5 bases from V and 3 bases from J; junction bases left unmatched: 8. The CDR3 totals 16 residues. Germline V lookup: CDR1 SNHLY, CDR2 FYNNEI.

This chain connects TRBV7-9 to TRBJ1-2, with D uncertain. CDR1 is SEHNR and CDR2 is FQNEAQ in the germline V gene (reference sequence). Trimming cost V 5 bases and J 4 bases, with 11 bases left between them. There are 13 residues in the CDR3. CDR3 in amino acids: CASSPTRFYGYTF. CDR3 nucleotides: TGTGCCAGCAGCCCGACGCGATTCTATGGCTACACCTTC.

This clonotype was found many times. The chain joins TRBV3-1 to TRBJ2-1; 8 bases agree with TRBD1. Trimming took 2 bases from V and 4 from J; bases not matched to a gene: 7. The CDR3 is 16 amino acids. Germline lookup yields CDR1 LGHDT and CDR2 YNNKEL (reference sequence). The CDR3, as DNA: TGTGCCAGCAGCCAAAGCGCCGGGACAGGATACAATGAGCAGTTCTTC. Translating it yields CASSQSAGTGYNEQFF.

This clonotype was counted many times. CDR3 loop: CASSPEGRRGSYEQYF. The DNA for the CDR3 is TGTGCCAGCAGCCCCGAGGGGCGCAGAGGCTCCTACGAGCAGTACTTC. The chain is built from TRBV5-6 and TRBJ2-7; D may match TRBD1 or TRBD2 (5 bases each). CDR3 length equals 16 residues. Trimming left V 4 bases short and J 0 bases short, with 17 bases between. The germline V gene has CDR1 SGHDT and CDR2 YYEEEE.

Concerning this clonotype itself: Since a much larger clone is just one base distant, this may be a read error. The chain joins TRBV12-3 or TRBV12-4 to TRBJ2-1; 12 bases agree with TRBD2. The CDR3 sequence is 16 residues long. Here the CDR3 reads CASSSLAGGTYSEQFF. CDR3 sequence (DNA): TGTGCCAGCAGTTCCCTAGCGGGAGGGACCTACAGTGAGCAGTTCTTC.

This clonotype was detected many times. The J gene is TRBJ2-7, the V gene TRBV3-1; 9 bases are a match to TRBD2. The CDR3 is made up of 15 amino acids. The junction had 13 bases not matched to a gene; V was cut back by 4 bases and J by 9 bases. CDR1 and CDR2 (germline): LGHDT, YNNKEL (reference sequence). CDR3 nucleotides: TGTGCCAGCAGCCCGACCTTCAGGAGTAGCGGGGGGCAGTACTTC. This encodes CASSPTFRSSGGQYF.

This clonotype was seen at least ten times. The chain links TRBV20-1 to TRBJ1-1; D may be TRBD1 (5 bases). The CDR3 contains 15 residues. Germline loops: CDR1 DFQATT, CDR2 SNEGSKA (reference sequence). The V end lost 0 bases, the J end lost 1 base, and 12 bases lay between the germline ends. CDR3 coding DNA: TGCAGTGCTAGAGATGAGCCCAGGGCGAACACTGAAGCTTTCTTT. Encoded protein: CSARDEPRANTEAFF.

This chain connects TRBV20-1 to TRBJ2-1; 11 nucleotides agree with TRBD2. CDR3 size: 18 residues. Germline V lookup: CDR1 DFQATT, CDR2 SNEGSKA (reference sequence). V dropped 0 bases and J dropped 4; count of bases not matched to a gene: 11. The CDR3, as DNA: TGCAGTGCTAGAGATCTCCCCGCTAGCGGGAGGACGTACAATGAGCAGTTCTTC. It is translated as CSARDLPASGRTYNEQFF.

The J gene is TRBJ2-3, the V gene TRBV29-1; 7 bases align to TRBD2. Germline CDR1 is SQVTM and CDR2 is ANQGSEA. V trimming: 7 bases; J trimming: 0 bases; junction bases outside the gene matches: 10. This CDR3 comprises 15 residues. The CDR3: CSACGDSGSTDTQYF. Here the CDR3 DNA reads TGCAGCGCCTGTGGAGATAGCGGGAGCACAGATACGCAGTATTTT.

This clonotype appeared many times. This chain links TRBV24-1 with TRBJ1-2, with D maybe TRBD1 (6 bases). V dropped 4 bases and J dropped 0 bases, with 17 bases sitting between them. Germline assignment: CDR1 KGHDR and CDR2 SFDVKD. The CDR3 covers 17 residues. CDR3 nucleotides: TGTGCCACCAGTGACAACATACAGGGTAAAGCTAACTATGGCTACACCTTC. This translates into CATSDNIQGKANYGYTF.

In this sample, this clonotype turned up many times. This chain links TRBV6-1 with TRBJ2-3, with D maybe TRBD1 (6 bases). Germline V lookup: CDR1 MNHNS, CDR2 SASEGT. The CDR3 has 15 amino acids. V was pared by 10 bases and J by 4 bases, with 21 bases between. The CDR3 DNA reads as TGTGCCACGGCCGCGAGCGGTTACAGGGCAGATACGCAGTATTTT. The encoded protein is CATAASGYRADTQYF.

Only a few counts were recorded for this clonotype. The V call is TRBV7-8, the J call TRBJ1-1; D ambiguous. The CDR3 loop spans 13 amino acids. Trimming shortened V by 0 bases and J by 11 bases, and 13 bases separated the two germline ends. In germline, CDR1 is SGHVS, CDR2 FQNEAQ. The CDR3 sequence: CASSLAGGWRAFF. In nucleotides, the CDR3 is TGTGCCAGCAGCTTAGCGGGAGGGTGGCGGGCTTTCTTT.

J is TRBJ2-2 and V is TRBV7-3; 16 bases match TRBD2. Per the germline V gene, CDR1 is SGHTA and CDR2 is FQGTGA. J gave up 7 bases and V 5 bases, and 7 bases lay outside the gene matches. CDR3 length: 17 amino acids. CDR3 region: CASSPTGLAGGYGELFF. The CDR3 DNA reads TGTGCCAGCAGCCCCACGGGACTAGCGGGAGGGTACGGGGAGCTGTTTTTT.

This clonotype has at least ten counts. The J gene is TRBJ2-2, the V gene TRBV27; TRBD2 matches at 7 bases. CDR3 length: 12 residues. The germline CDR1 and CDR2 sequences are MNHEY and SMNVEV (reference sequence). The J segment lost 6 bases and the V segment lost 6 bases, leaving 1 base of the junction unmatched. CDR3 sequence (DNA): TGTGCCAGCAGGGGGGGGGCCGGGGAGCTGTTTTTT. Its protein product is CASRGGAGELFF.

The table lists this clonotype with a count of one. One end of the junction does not line up with germline, which may come from a read error. The chain recombines TRBV5-1 with TRBJ2-1, with D tentatively TRBD1 (7 bases). The CDR3 has 14 residues. Germline assignment: CDR1 SGHRS and CDR2 YFSETQ. The CDR3 region is CASSPRGAGNEQLF. CDR3 DNA: TGCGCCAGCAGCCCCAGGGGGGCTGGAAATGAGCAGCTCTTC.

This clonotype was counted at least ten times. The chain has TRBV5-5 and TRBJ1-5, with a possible D match to TRBD1 (5 bases). Trimming took 5 bases from V and 3 from J, leaving 9 bases between them. There are 13 residues in the CDR3. CDR1 and CDR2 (germline): SGHKS, YYEKEE (reference sequence). The CDR3 coding sequence is TGTGCCAGCAGTCGGGGACCCAATCAGCCCCAGCATTTT. It is translated as CASSRGPNQPQHF.

This clonotype showed up many times. The rearrangement links TRBV7-2 to TRBJ2-5; TRBD2 matches 7 bases. The V gene end was trimmed by 6 bases and the J gene end by 4 bases; junction bases not matched to a gene: 11. The germline V gene has CDR1 SGHTA and CDR2 FQGNSA. The CDR3 has 15 amino acids. The CDR3, as DNA: TGTGCCAGCAGATCCGAGGGAGGGACCTCAGAGACCCAGTACTTC. Protein: CASRSEGGTSETQYF.

The gene calls are TRBV6-1 and TRBJ2-1; D is perhaps TRBD1 or TRBD2 (5 bases each). The CDR3 covers 21 residues. Trimming shortened V by 2 bases and J by 4 bases, and 30 bases separated the two germline ends. Germline V CDR1 and CDR2: MNHNS, SASEGT. This chain's CDR3 is CASSERNRDPKSWARYNEQFF. DNA for the CDR3: TGTGCCAGCAGTGAAAGGAACCGGGACCCCAAATCGTGGGCCAGATACAATGAGCAGTTCTTC.

There are many counts of this clonotype. The chain couples TRBV28 to TRBJ1-5; D is unresolved. The CDR3 has 15 residues. Germline assignment: CDR1 MDHEN and CDR2 SYDVKM. Trimming stripped 5 bases from V and 1 base from J, with 12 bases between. The CDR3, as DNA: TGTGCCAGCAGTGGGGTACGGGCGAGCAATCAGCCCCAGCATTTT. Its translation: CASSGVRASNQPQHF.